This T cell receptor beta chain stems from a study of T-cell memory formation after mild COVID-19. The CDR3 spans 13 residues. CDR1 and CDR2 (germline): DFQATT, SNEGSKA (reference sequence). Germline trimming cut 3 bases from V and 2 bases from J; bases unmatched to any gene: 3. 5'RACE, which relied on constant-segment primers, yielded TCR alpha and TCR beta cDNA libraries carrying sample barcodes and UMIs. TCRdb re-analysed the 5' RACE reads in MiXCR, keeping a single row per CDR3 protein. The sample has roughly 150,000 distinct CDR3 sequences, approximately 12% seen once. This clonotype originated in a man aged 18 to 30 who had mild COVID-19 (a few samples of this study predate the infection). Cell type and time point are not known. The sample taken for sequencing was PBMCs or a T cell subset sorted from them (not recorded which). The chain is built from TRBV20-1 and TRBJ1-2; 7 bases align to TRBD1. The CDR3 spells CSARLDRNYGYTF. In nucleotides, the CDR3 is TGCAGTGCTAGGCTGGACAGGAACTATGGCTACACCTTC.